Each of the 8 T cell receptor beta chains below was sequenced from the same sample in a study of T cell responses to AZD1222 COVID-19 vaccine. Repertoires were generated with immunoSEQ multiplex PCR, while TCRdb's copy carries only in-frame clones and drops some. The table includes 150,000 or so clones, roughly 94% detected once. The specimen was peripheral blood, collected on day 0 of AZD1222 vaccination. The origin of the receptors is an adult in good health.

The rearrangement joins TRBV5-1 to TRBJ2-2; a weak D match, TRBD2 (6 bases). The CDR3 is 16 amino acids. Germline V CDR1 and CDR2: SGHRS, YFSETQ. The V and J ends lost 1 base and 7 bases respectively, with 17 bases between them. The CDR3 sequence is CASSLNSRGGGGELFF. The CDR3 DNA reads TGCGCCAGCAGCTTGAACTCGCGGGGAGGCGGCGGGGAGCTGTTTTTT.

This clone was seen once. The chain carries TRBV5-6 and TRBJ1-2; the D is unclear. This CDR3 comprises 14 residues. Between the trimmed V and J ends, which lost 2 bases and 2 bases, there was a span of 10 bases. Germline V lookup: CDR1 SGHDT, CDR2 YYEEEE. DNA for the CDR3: TGTGCCAGCAGCTTTTGGGAATCAAACTATGGCTACACCTTC. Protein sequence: CASSFWESNYGYTF.

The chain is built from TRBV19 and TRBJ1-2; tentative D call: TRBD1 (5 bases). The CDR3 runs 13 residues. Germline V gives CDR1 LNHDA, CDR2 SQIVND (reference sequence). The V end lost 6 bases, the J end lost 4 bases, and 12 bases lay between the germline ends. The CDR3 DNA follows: TGTGCCAGTAGCACGACAGAATTCTATGGCTACACCTTC. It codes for CASSTTEFYGYTF.

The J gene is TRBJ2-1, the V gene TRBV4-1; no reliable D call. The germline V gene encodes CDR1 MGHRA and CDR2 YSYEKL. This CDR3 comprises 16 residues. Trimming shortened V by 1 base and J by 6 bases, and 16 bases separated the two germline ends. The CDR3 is CASSQVSAGWSNEQFF. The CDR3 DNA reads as TGCGCCAGCAGCCAAGTATCGGCAGGTTGGAGCAATGAGCAGTTCTTC.

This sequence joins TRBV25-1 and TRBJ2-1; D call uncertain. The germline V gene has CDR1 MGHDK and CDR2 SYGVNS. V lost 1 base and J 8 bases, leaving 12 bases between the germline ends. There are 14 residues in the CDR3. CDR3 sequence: CASSESRSIDEQFF. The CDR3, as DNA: TGTGCCAGCAGTGAATCACGGTCGATCGATGAGCAGTTCTTC.

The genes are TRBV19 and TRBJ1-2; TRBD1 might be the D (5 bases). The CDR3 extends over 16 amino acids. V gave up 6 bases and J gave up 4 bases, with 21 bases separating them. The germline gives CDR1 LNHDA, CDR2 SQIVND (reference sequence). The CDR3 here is CASRQYSGGTLYGYTF. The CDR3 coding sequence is TGTGCCAGTAGACAATATTCGGGGGGGACCCTCTATGGCTACACCTTC. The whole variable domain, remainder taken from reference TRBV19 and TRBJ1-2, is DGGITQSPKYLFRKEGQNVTLSCEQNLNHDAMYWYRQDPGQGLRLIYYSQIVNDFQKGDIAEGYSVSREKKESFPLTVTSAQKNPTAFYLCASRQYSGGTLYGYTFGSGTRLTVV.

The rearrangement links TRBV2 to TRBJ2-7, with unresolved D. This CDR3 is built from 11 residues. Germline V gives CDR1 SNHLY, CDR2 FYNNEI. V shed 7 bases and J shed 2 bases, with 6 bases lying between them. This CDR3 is CASTRAYEQYF. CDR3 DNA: TGTGCCAGCACCCGCGCCTACGAGCAGTACTTC.

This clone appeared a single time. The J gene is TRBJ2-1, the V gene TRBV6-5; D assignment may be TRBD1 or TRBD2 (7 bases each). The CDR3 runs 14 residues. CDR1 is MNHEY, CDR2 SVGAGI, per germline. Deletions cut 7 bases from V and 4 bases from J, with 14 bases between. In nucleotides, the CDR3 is TGTGCCAGCACCCCAGGGGGGGAGTACAATGAGCAGTTCTTC. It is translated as CASTPGGEYNEQFF.